The 16 T cell receptor beta chains below all came from one sample that was sequenced in a study of beta chain features in type 1 diabetes. Expressed TCRB transcripts were sequenced because the entire RNA isolate underwent reverse transcription. This table comes from immunoSEQ multiplex PCR, and its TCRdb copy is limited to in-frame clones, with some not included. Among about 450,000 clones listed, 9.5% to 12% were seen once. The sequencing sample was made of naive CD4+ T cells from blood. These receptors originate from a woman aged 18-35 years in good health.

Concerning this clone itself: A junction boundary mismatches the germline segment, possibly from a read error. The rearrangement links TRBV5-4 to TRBJ1-3; 8 bases map to TRBD1. Germline lookup yields CDR1 SGHNT and CDR2 YYREEE (reference sequence). The CDR3 has 10 amino acids. CDR3 nucleotide sequence: TGTGCCAGCAGCTTAGGACAGGGAAGATTT. It translates to CASSLGQGRF.

V usage is TRBV28 and J usage is TRBJ2-1; TRBD2 matches 15 bases. V lost 6 bases, J lost 7 bases, and 13 bases stayed unmatched. Germline assignment: CDR1 MDHEN and CDR2 SYDVKM. CDR3 length equals 18 residues. CDR3 in DNA: TGTGCCAGCAGACGGGGACTAGCGGGGGGCCGGGCCTGGAATGAGCAGTTCTTC. Its translation: CASRRGLAGGRAWNEQFF.

This clone was seen only a few times. The chain has TRBV11-2 and TRBJ2-1; no reliable D call. V lost 5 bases and J lost 4, with 18 bases in between. This CDR3 spans 16 amino acids. Looked up from germline, CDR1 is SGHAT and CDR2 is FQNNGV. CDR3 DNA: TGTGCCAGCAGCCCCTACGCCGGTGCCGGGTACAATGAGCAGTTCTTC. Translated: CASSPYAGAGYNEQFF.

This chain connects TRBV28 to TRBJ2-1, with 9 bases aligning to TRBD1. V shed 7 bases, J shed 4 bases, and the junction held 8 bases outside the gene matches. Germline assignment: CDR1 MDHEN and CDR2 SYDVKM. This CDR3 has 15 amino acids. The CDR3 DNA sequence: TGTGCCAGCAAACCGGGACAGGGCCTTTACAATGAGCAGTTCTTC. It codes for CASKPGQGLYNEQFF.

The chain employs TRBV7-2 and TRBJ1-1, with D possibly being TRBD1 (5 bases). The germline V gene has CDR1 SGHTA and CDR2 FQGNSA. This CDR3 has 12 amino acids. The V end lost 6 bases, the J end lost 8 bases, and 13 bases lay between the germline ends. CDR3 in amino acids: CASSWTSAEAFF. The CDR3 nucleotides read TGTGCCAGCAGTTGGACATCGGCAGAAGCTTTCTTT.

The rearrangement links TRBV19 to TRBJ2-4, with TRBD2 matching over 16 bases. Germline V gene lookup returns CDR1 LNHDA and CDR2 SQIVND (reference sequence). The CDR3 runs 18 residues. Germline trimming cut 8 bases from V and 2 bases from J; bases unmatched to any gene: 9. The CDR3 nucleotides are TGTGCCAGTTCCCAGGGACTAGCGGGAGGGACCCCCAAAAACATTCAGTACTTC. It is translated as CASSQGLAGGTPKNIQYF.

This chain connects TRBV19 to TRBJ2-1, with unresolved D. V gave up 4 bases and J gave up 7 bases, with 14 bases separating them. CDR3 length: 14 amino acids. Looked up from germline, CDR1 is LNHDA and CDR2 is SQIVND (reference sequence). CDR3 sequence: CASSTQGSVNEQFF. CDR3 DNA: TGTGCCAGTAGTACCCAAGGGTCGGTTAATGAGCAGTTCTTC.

This clone has a handful of counts. J is TRBJ1-4 and V is TRBV18; unclear D gene. The CDR3 runs to 15 residues. V gave up 5 bases and J gave up 5 bases, with 15 bases separating them. Germline V CDR1 and CDR2: KGHSH, LQKENI. The CDR3 spells CASSSETTSNEKLFF. The CDR3 nucleotides read TGTGCCAGCTCATCTGAGACCACCTCAAATGAAAAACTGTTTTTT.

The sample holds a few counts of this clone. The chain carries TRBV27 and TRBJ2-6; the D call may be TRBD1 or TRBD2 (5 bases each). V shed 2 bases and J shed 2 bases, with 7 bases lying between them. The CDR3 loop spans 15 amino acids. CDR1 and CDR2 from the germline V gene are MNHEY and SMNVEV (reference sequence). CDR3 bases: TGTGCCAGCAGTTTAGAGGGGCCTGGGGCCAACGTCCTGACTTTC. It codes for CASSLEGPGANVLTF.

This clone was seen a few times. The V and J genes are TRBV14 and TRBJ2-7; 8 positions match TRBD1. The trim removed 2 bases at V and 6 bases at J, leaving 6 bases unmatched. The CDR3 covers 14 residues. The germline CDR1 and CDR2 sequences are SGHDN and FVKESK. The CDR3 reads CASSQRIRGREQYF. The CDR3 DNA sequence: TGTGCCAGCAGCCAAAGGATCAGGGGGCGCGAGCAGTACTTC. Using reference TRBV14 and TRBJ2-7 for the parts outside the CDR3, the full variable domain is EAGVTQFPSHSVIEKGQTVTLRCDPISGHDNLYWYRRVMGKEIKFLLHFVKESKQDESGMPNNRFLAERTGGTYSTLKVQPAELEDSGVYFCASSQRIRGREQYFGPGTRLTVT.

In this sample, this clone turned up a few times. The chain carries TRBV5-4 and TRBJ2-3; D is tentatively TRBD1 or TRBD2 (5 bases each). This CDR3 is built from 15 residues. V shed 1 base and J shed 4 bases, with 13 bases lying between them. Germline loops: CDR1 SGHNT, CDR2 YYREEE (reference sequence). Written as DNA, the CDR3 is TGTGCCAGCAGCTTGCGAGACAGCGGAGCAGATACGCAGTATTTT. This sequence encodes CASSLRDSGADTQYF.

This rearrangement joins TRBV12-5 to TRBJ2-3, with a possible D match to TRBD1 (5 bases). The CDR3 is 14 residues long. Trimming stripped 3 bases from V and 1 base from J, with 8 bases between. From germline, CDR1 is LGHNT and CDR2 FRNRAP. The CDR3 loop is CASGLQGGTDTQYF. Here the CDR3 DNA reads TGTGCTAGTGGTTTACAAGGGGGCACAGATACGCAGTATTTT.

The rearrangement joins TRBV9 to TRBJ2-2; 11 bases are a match to TRBD2. This CDR3 region has 16 residues. The trim removed 2 bases at V and 3 bases at J, leaving 3 bases unmatched. CDR1 is SGDLS, CDR2 YYNGEE, per germline. The CDR3 here is CASSVGLAGHTGELFF. The CDR3 nucleotides are TGTGCCAGCAGCGTTGGACTAGCGGGTCACACCGGGGAGCTGTTTTTT.

A few counts support this clone. The gene calls are TRBV9 and TRBJ2-5; a weak D match, TRBD2 (6 bases). The length of the CDR3 is 13 residues. The V end was cut by 2 bases, the J end by 4 bases, with 9 bases between. CDR1 is SGDLS and CDR2 is YYNGEE in the germline V gene. CDR3 nucleotide sequence: TGTGCCAGCAGCGTCACTAGCCTAGAGACCCAGTACTTC. Protein product: CASSVTSLETQYF.

A few counts support this clone. V gene TRBV6-1 combines with J gene TRBJ2-7; the D gene is possibly TRBD1 (5 bases). This CDR3 contains 12 residues. The V and J ends lost 8 bases and 4 bases respectively, with 12 bases between them. Germline-derived CDR1 and CDR2 are MNHNS and SASEGT. CDR3 in amino acids: CASSKQGYEQYV. CDR3 bases: TGTGCCAGCTCTAAGCAGGGTTACGAGCAGTACGTC.

This clone was seen a few times. This chain links TRBV7-2 with TRBJ2-1, with D perhaps matching TRBD2 (6 bases). The V end lost 2 bases, the J end lost 7 bases, and 12 bases lay between the germline ends. Germline lookup yields CDR1 SGHTA and CDR2 FQGNSA. The CDR3 is made up of 14 amino acids. DNA for the CDR3: TGTGCCAGCAGCTTATTTGGGACTGGAAATGAGCAGTTCTTC. Protein sequence: CASSLFGTGNEQFF.